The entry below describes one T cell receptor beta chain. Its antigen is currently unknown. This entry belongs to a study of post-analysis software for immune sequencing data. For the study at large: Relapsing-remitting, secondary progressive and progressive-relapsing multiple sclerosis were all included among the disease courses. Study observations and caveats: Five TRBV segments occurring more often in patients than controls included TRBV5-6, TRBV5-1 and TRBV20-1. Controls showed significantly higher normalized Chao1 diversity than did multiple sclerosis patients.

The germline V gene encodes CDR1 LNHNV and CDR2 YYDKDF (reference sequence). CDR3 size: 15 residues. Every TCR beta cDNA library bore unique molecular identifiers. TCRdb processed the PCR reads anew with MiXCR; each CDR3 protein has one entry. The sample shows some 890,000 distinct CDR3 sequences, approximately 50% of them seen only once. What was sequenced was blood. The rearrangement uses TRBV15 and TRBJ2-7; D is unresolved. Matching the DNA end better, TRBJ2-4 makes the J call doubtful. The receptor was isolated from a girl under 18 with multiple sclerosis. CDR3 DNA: TGTGCCACCAGCAGAGACCCGGGTTCGGAAAACATTCAGTACTTC. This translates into CATSRDPGSENIQYF.